A selection of T cell receptor beta chains follows, all from one sample in a study of spatial heterogeneity in lung cancer. TCRdb reprocessed the 5' RACE reads with MiXCR, giving one entry per CDR3 protein. The sample has around 120,000 distinct CDR3 sequences, 12% seen once. Material: PBMCs, obtained at follow-up. These receptors all stem from a male donor with early-stage non-small cell lung cancer. CDR3s include the opening cysteine and the closing phenylalanine or tryptophan. Size is stated for part of the rows, as once, few or many counts, or as a class when the clone is expanded.

j_gene: TRBJ1-2; v_gene: TRBV20-1; abundance: .; CDR3aa: CSASSQGTGYGYTF
j_gene: TRBJ2-7; v_gene: TRBV24-1; abundance: many; CDR3aa: CATSDGGTYEQYF
j_gene: TRBJ2-5; v_gene: TRBV6-5; abundance: few; CDR3aa: CASRGSVRGETQYF
j_gene: TRBJ1-2; v_gene: TRBV20-1; abundance: few; CDR3aa: CSAKDSGDYGYTF
j_gene: TRBJ1-1; v_gene: TRBV6-5; abundance: .; CDR3aa: CASRSGTGNYAEAFF
j_gene: TRBJ2-3; v_gene: TRBV28; abundance: .; CDR3aa: CASSHRPDTQYF
j_gene: TRBJ1-5; v_gene: TRBV20-1; abundance: few; CDR3aa: CSAWTRRNQPQHF
j_gene: TRBJ1-2; v_gene: TRBV6-5; abundance: .; CDR3aa: CASSYSGLTPAYGYTF
j_gene: TRBJ1-6; v_gene: TRBV5-1; abundance: many; CDR3aa: CASSKEGTNNSPLHF
j_gene: TRBJ2-7; v_gene: TRBV11-3; abundance: .; CDR3aa: CASSLEGFSYEQYF
j_gene: TRBJ1-4; v_gene: TRBV18; abundance: .; CDR3aa: CASSPRSIGSNEKLFF
j_gene: TRBJ1-1; v_gene: TRBV9; abundance: many; CDR3aa: CASSVVPGDQMAFF
j_gene: TRBJ2-1; v_gene: TRBV20-1; abundance: many; CDR3aa: CSANRGVYNEQFF
j_gene: TRBJ2-5; v_gene: TRBV28; abundance: few; CDR3aa: CASSFQARTQYF
j_gene: TRBJ2-7; v_gene: TRBV18; abundance: few; CDR3aa: CASSPIGQPSYEQYF
j_gene: TRBJ1-1; v_gene: TRBV7-9; abundance: .; CDR3aa: CASSIQGSTEAFF
j_gene: TRBJ2-3; v_gene: TRBV11-3; abundance: .; CDR3aa: CASSSQTASADTQYF
j_gene: TRBJ2-2; v_gene: TRBV6-5; abundance: few; CDR3aa: CASREQGRTGELFF
j_gene: TRBJ2-7; v_gene: TRBV20-1; abundance: many; CDR3aa: CSARMAGLSEQYF
j_gene: TRBJ2-7; v_gene: TRBV7-9; abundance: .; CDR3aa: CASSPVTGKPSF
j_gene: TRBJ2-5; v_gene: TRBV5-1; abundance: many; CDR3aa: CASSLVLRAASETQYF
j_gene: TRBJ2-3; v_gene: TRBV6-1; abundance: many; CDR3aa: CASTERGATDTQYF